This T cell receptor (beta chain) was profiled in a study of cytomegalovirus exposure and HLA in healthy donors. Background on the study: Researchers previously reported finding 117 million unique TCR beta sequences from around 200 million T cells.

General study results and limits: Later analysis showed TCR association rates varying by HLA locus, highest for DRB1 and lowest for HLA-C.

Researchers ran the PCR with 60 Vbeta and 13 Jbeta primers. TCRdb's copy holds only in-frame clones and misses some; the assay was immunoSEQ multiplex PCR. The repertoire holds about 180,000 clones, over 70% seen once, with 5% to 7% in the top ten. Germline-derived CDR1 and CDR2 are MNHNS and SASEGT. V was pared by 0 bases and J by 4 bases, with 1 base of the junction left unmatched. CDR3 length: 15 residues. With respect to this clone: Its antigen is not known.

This chain joins TRBV6-1 and TRBJ2-1; TRBD2 matches at 9 bases. Sequencing was done on a sample of PBMCs. This TCR was recovered from a middle-aged man in good health and CMV-seronegative. In DNA, the CDR3 is TGTGCCAGCAGTGAAGCGACTAGCGGATACAATGAGCAGTTCTTC. This codes for CASSEATSGYNEQFF.